One sample yielded the 17 T cell receptor beta chains listed below, sequenced in a study of shared clonotypes between healthy human individuals. As defined, naive CD8 cells were CD45RO-negative and positively selected for CCR7, with terminally differentiated effector memory CD45RA+ cells excluded. TCRdb keeps only in-frame clones here, not all; method: immunoSEQ multiplex PCR. The data show about 800,000 clones, about 96% seen once. What was sequenced was naive CD8+ T cells sorted from blood. The receptors shown here come from a man between 25 and 39 years old in good health.

The chain links TRBV11-3 to TRBJ2-1; tentative D call: TRBD2 (6 bases). CDR3 length: 14 residues. The V end was cut by 4 bases, the J end by 7 bases, with 14 bases between. Looked up from germline, CDR1 is SGHNT and CDR2 is YENEEA. CDR3 coding DNA: TGTGCCAGCAGCTCCACCGGGACTGTAAATGAGCAGTTCTTC. This translates into CASSSTGTVNEQFF.

The chain has TRBV6-5 and TRBJ2-7, with 10 positions matching TRBD2. The CDR3 totals 15 residues. Germline V gene sequence: CDR1 MNHEY, CDR2 SVGAGI. The V and J ends lost 0 bases and 2 bases, in that order; junction bases with no gene match: 1. CDR3 nucleotides: TGTGCCAGCAGTTACTCGCTAGCGGGAGCCTACGAGCAGTACTTC. Translating gives CASSYSLAGAYEQYF.

The V call is TRBV11-2, the J call TRBJ2-7; D gene unclear. CDR1 is SGHAT, CDR2 FQNNGV, per germline. CDR3 size: 13 residues. The germline V and J ends were trimmed by 0 bases and 7 bases, with 10 bases remaining between them. CDR3 bases: TGTGCCAGCAGCTTAGATCTCCCGTGGGAGCAGTACTTC. Its protein is CASSLDLPWEQYF.

The V gene is TRBV5-1, the J gene TRBJ2-7; D remains ambiguous. Germline lookup yields CDR1 SGHRS and CDR2 YFSETQ. V lost 5 bases, J lost 7 bases, and 13 bases lay in between. This CDR3 has 12 residues. CDR3 in amino acids: CASRSPLGEQYF. DNA for the CDR3: TGCGCCAGCAGATCACCTTTGGGGGAGCAGTACTTC.

The V and J genes are TRBV5-4 and TRBJ2-4; the D gene is possibly TRBD1 (5 bases). Germline CDR1 SGHNT, CDR2 YYREEE (reference sequence). This CDR3 spans 13 amino acids. V lost 2 bases, J lost 5 bases, and 8 bases lay in between. In DNA, the CDR3 is TGTGCCAGCAGCTTCGTAGGGGAAAACATTCAGTACTTC. It yields the protein CASSFVGENIQYF.

The CDR3 protein is CASSYSQLNEQFF. In DNA form, the CDR3 reads TGTGCCAGCAGTTACAGCCAGCTGAATGAGCAGTTCTTC. The rearrangement uses TRBV6-5 and TRBJ2-1; no clear D gene. The V gene lost 2 bases and the J gene lost 7 bases, with 9 bases spanning the gap. The V gene's germline CDR1 is MNHEY and CDR2 SVGAGI. This CDR3 has 13 amino acids.

V usage is TRBV9 and J usage is TRBJ2-1, with a weak D call TRBD1 (5 bases). V was shortened by 2 bases and J by 1 base, with 10 bases between the two germline ends. This CDR3 has 15 residues. Germline V gene data show CDR1 as SGDLS and CDR2 as YYNGEE. The CDR3 DNA is TGTGCCAGCAGCGTCGGCAGGGCTTCCTACAATGAGCAGTTCTTC. Protein: CASSVGRASYNEQFF. The full variable domain, completed using reference TRBV9 and TRBJ2-1, is DSGVTQTPKHLITATGQRVTLRCSPRSGDLSVYWYQQSLDQGLQFLIQYYNGEERAKGNILERFSAQQFPDLHSELNLSSLELGDSALYFCASSVGRASYNEQFFGPGTRLTVL.

The chain uses TRBV15 and TRBJ2-1; D may be TRBD2 (6 bases). Trimming shortened V by 3 bases and J by 7 bases, and 19 bases separated the two germline ends. There are 16 residues in the CDR3. The germline gives CDR1 LNHNV, CDR2 YYDKDF (reference sequence). Here the CDR3 DNA reads TGTGCCACCAGCAGCGATACTAGCAGTGGGGATAATGAGCAGTTCTTC. Encoded protein: CATSSDTSSGDNEQFF.

The rearrangement uses TRBV27 and TRBJ2-1; possibly TRBD2 for D (5 bases). V lost 7 bases to trimming and J lost 5 bases, with 18 bases between them. The CDR3 totals 15 residues. Germline assignment: CDR1 MNHEY and CDR2 SMNVEV (reference sequence). Here the CDR3 DNA reads TGTGCCAGCATTCTTGGGTACGGGAACCACAATGAGCAGTTCTTC. Its translation is CASILGYGNHNEQFF.

This CDR3 is CASTEGGGELFF. CDR3 DNA sequence: TGTGCCAGCACCGAGGGAGGCGGGGAGCTGTTTTTT. The rearrangement links TRBV13 to TRBJ2-2; D may be TRBD2 (6 bases). This CDR3 is 12 amino acids long. The germline V gene encodes CDR1 PRHDT and CDR2 FYEKMQ (reference sequence). Trimming removed 7 bases at V and 7 bases at J, with 10 bases between. Using reference TRBV13 and TRBJ2-2 for the parts outside the CDR3, the full variable domain is AAGVIQSPRHLIKEKRETATLKCYPIPRHDTVYWYQQGPGQDPQFLISFYEKMQSDKGSIPDRFSAQQFSDYHSELNMSSLELGDSALYFCASTEGGGELFFGEGSRLTVL.

The rearrangement links TRBV14 to TRBJ2-7, with D unresolved. V lost 0 bases to trimming and J lost 2 bases, with 8 bases between them. The germline V gene encodes CDR1 SGHDN and CDR2 FVKESK. The CDR3 runs to 14 residues. Here the CDR3 DNA reads TGTGCCAGCAGCCAAGAGGTCGGACCCTACGAGCAGTACTTC. It yields the protein CASSQEVGPYEQYF.

This clone occurred once. The V call is TRBV7-8, the J call TRBJ2-7; 7 bases agree with TRBD1. The CDR3 spans 17 residues. Germline CDR1 is SGHVS and CDR2 is FQNEAQ. The junction had 13 bases not matched to a gene; V was cut back by 5 bases and J by 0 bases. CDR3 region: CASSLPTDRMSSYEQYF. DNA of the CDR3: TGTGCCAGCAGCCTACCCACGGACAGGATGAGCTCCTACGAGCAGTACTTC.

About this clone itself: The same CDR3 arises from other DNA sequences in this sample as well. The chain joins TRBV25-1 to TRBJ1-1, with D hard to call. Germline V lookup: CDR1 MGHDK, CDR2 SYGVNS. V gave up 6 bases and J gave up 5 bases, with 4 bases separating them. This CDR3 region has 10 residues. The CDR3 sequence: CASRGTEAFF. DNA for the CDR3: TGTGCCAGCAGGGGAACTGAAGCTTTCTTT.

The V call is TRBV19, the J call TRBJ2-1; no reliable D call. V was shortened by 0 bases and J by 8 bases, with 11 bases between the two germline ends. This CDR3 is 14 amino acids long. From germline, CDR1 is LNHDA and CDR2 SQIVND (reference sequence). Here the CDR3 reads CASSIDGTTHEQFF. The CDR3 nucleotides are TGTGCCAGTAGTATAGATGGAACTACCCATGAGCAGTTCTTC.

This clone was recorded only once. The rearrangement uses TRBV4-3 and TRBJ2-7; tentative D call: TRBD2 (5 bases). With 0 bases removed from V and 4 bases from J, the gap between germline ends came to 10 bases. CDR1 is LGHNA and CDR2 is YSLEER in the germline V gene. This CDR3 has 14 residues. CDR3 sequence: CASSQDTPGYEQYF. The CDR3 DNA reads TGCGCCAGCAGCCAAGACACTCCGGGATACGAGCAGTACTTC.

The J gene is TRBJ2-5, the V gene TRBV18; 8 bases are shared with TRBD2. Unmatched junction bases numbered 5, after V lost 0 bases and J lost 2 bases. Germline V gene data show CDR1 as KGHSH and CDR2 as LQKENI. The CDR3 is made up of 16 amino acids. For the CDR3, the DNA is TGTGCCAGCTCACCACCGCGGGGGGACCTACAAGAGACCCAGTACTTC. Residues: CASSPPRGDLQETQYF.

J is TRBJ1-2 and V is TRBV4-1; D perhaps matches TRBD1 (5 bases). The ends were cut back, 1 base at V and 0 bases at J, with 12 bases in the middle. This CDR3 is built from 16 residues. CDR1 is MGHRA, CDR2 YSYEKL, per germline. The CDR3 nucleotides read TGCGCCAGCAGCCAAGTTCAGGGATCGCCTAACTATGGCTACACCTTC. Its translation: CASSQVQGSPNYGYTF.